The clone carrying this TCR beta chain was observed a few times. Its antigen remains unidentified. After constant-region reverse-primer amplification, full-length variable regions underwent semi-nested PCR with Nested Universal Primer A. TCRdb called the 5' RACE reads again in MiXCR, with one record for every CDR3 protein. The sample holds 7,500 to 10,000 distinct CDR3 sequences, 20% to 30% seen once. Study-wide findings and caveats: The TCR gene usage of tumor memory CD4+ T cells clustered together with blood and lymph node memory CD4+ cells and with lymph node naive CD4+ cells. Greatest tumor Treg TCR overlap was with tumor naive CD4+ cells.

The germline V gene encodes CDR1 KGHDR and CDR2 SFDVKD. This CDR3 is built from 16 residues. V lost 4 bases to trimming and J lost 5 bases; unmatched junction nucleotides: 4. Tregs were sorted as CD4+CD25+CD127-/low cells. The V call is TRBV24-1, the J call TRBJ2-1; 13 positions match TRBD2. The clonotype comes from a female donor with breast cancer. What was sequenced was Tregs sorted from blood. CDR3 amino acids: CATSEEGLAGNNEQFF. The CDR3 DNA reads TGTGCCACCAGTGAGGAGGGACTAGCGGGAAACAATGAGCAGTTCTTC.